This T cell receptor beta chain stems from a study of blood T cell repertoires in COVID-19. At the level of the study: The analysed material was cDNA or gDNA that came from T cells, B-cell-depleted T cells, or PBMCs.

In the original processing: Estimation of nucleated cell counts was performed using reference gene primer amplification. Sequencing was performed with immunoSEQ multiplex PCR; in TCRdb, only in-frame clones are kept and a portion is missing. V, J and clone size are those of that table, while D and trimming were read from the DNA. The table records over 100,000 clones, roughly 83% of them present only once. CDR1 SGHRS and CDR2 YFSETQ come from the germline V gene. V was clipped by 2 bases and J by 2 bases, with 13 bases between them. The CDR3 sequence is 15 residues long. The V call is TRBV5-1, the J call TRBJ2-5; TRBD1 might be the D (6 bases). The receptor comes from an older woman with acute or convalescent COVID-19. The sequencing input was peripheral blood. CDR3: CASSFGTQAQETQYF. The CDR3 DNA reads TGCGCCAGCAGCTTTGGGACACAAGCACAAGAGACCCAGTACTTC.